This entry describes one T cell receptor (beta chain). Its specificity is not known. This same CDR3 is encoded by further DNA sequences in the sample. Each replicate PCR on the sorted subsets used about 220 ng DNA (around 30,000 T cell genomes). TCRdb's table, derived via immunoSEQ multiplex PCR, lists solely in-frame clones and lacks some. The profile shows some 2 million clones, around 95% of them singletons. The sample belongs to a study of shared clonotypes between healthy human individuals. General observations from the study: Having only a few donors restricted how much genetic and exposure-history diversity was captured. Approximately 5.1% was the fraction of naive CD4 clonotypes found shared across a handful of donors.

The CDR3 is 14 residues long. CDR1 KGHSH and CDR2 LQKENI come from the germline V gene. V was clipped by 0 bases and J by 3 bases, with 6 bases between them. The rearrangement links TRBV18 to TRBJ2-1; unclear D gene. This clonotype was obtained from a man aged 18-30 years in good health. Input material: naive CD4+ T cells sorted from blood. Subset in this sample: CD45RA+ positively selected. This CDR3 reads CASSPPADYNEQFF. CDR3 nucleotides: TGTGCCAGCTCACCACCTGCCGACTACAATGAGCAGTTCTTC.